A selection of T cell receptor beta chains follows, all from one sample in a study of vaccination and CD4 T cells after COVID-19. TCRdb called the PCR reads again in MiXCR, with one record for every CDR3 protein. In the table there are roughly 23,000 distinct CDR3 sequences, roughly 44% of which are singletons. These TCRs' antigens remain unknown. The sequencing used CD4+ T cells from blood, cultured in vitro, collected before SARS-CoV-2 vaccination. These receptors originate from a human donor who received a COVID-19 vaccine. The CDR3 runs from the conserved cysteine through the conserved F or W. Fields, in order: clone size, J gene, V gene, CDR3 length, D gene, CDR3 DNA, CDR3 protein. A D gene is named only where the DNA matches it firmly. Size tells how often a clone was seen (once, few, many) or the class of an expanded clone, and some rows leave it out.

few,TRBJ2-7,TRBV10-3,16,-,TGTGCCATCAGTGAGTCCGTAGCCCTGCTCTCCTACGAGCAGTACTTC,CAISESVALLSYEQYF
-,TRBJ2-4,TRBV5-3,16,-,TGTGCCAGCAGCTTGGTCTCAGGCAGAGCCAAAAACATTCAGTACTTC,CASSLVSGRAKNIQYF
-,TRBJ2-5,TRBV12-3/TRBV12-4,13,TRBD2,TGTGCCAGCAGGGCTAGCGGGGAAGAGACCCAGTACTTC,CASRASGEETQYF
-,TRBJ2-7,TRBV25-1,17,TRBD2,TGTGCCAGCAGTGTTGGGACTAGCGGGGGGATCTCCTACGAGCAGTACTTC,CASSVGTSGGISYEQYF
-,TRBJ1-3,TRBV11-2,14,-,TGTGCCAGCAGCTTAGATCGGGATGGAAACACCATATATTTT,CASSLDRDGNTIYF
-,TRBJ2-7,TRBV12-3/TRBV12-4,15,-,TGTGCCAGCAGTAGTAGTCGGCTAGACCCCTACGAGCAGTACTTC,CASSSSRLDPYEQYF
-,TRBJ1-4,TRBV4-2,19,TRBD1,TGTGCCAGCAGCCAAGAGGCAAGGACAGGGGGCTTAGCTAATGAAAAACTGTTTTTT,CASSQEARTGGLANEKLFF
few,TRBJ1-2,TRBV19,14,-,TGTGCCAGTAGTATAGATATTTATGGGTATGGCTACACCTTC,CASSIDIYGYGYTF
-,TRBJ2-5,TRBV29-1,16,TRBD2,TGCAGCGTTCTAGCTAGCGGGGGAATTCAGAGAGAGACCCAGTACTTC,CSVLASGGIQRETQYF
-,TRBJ1-1,TRBV6-1,11,-,TGTGCCAGTTCCGGTTACACTGAAGCTTTCTTT,CASSGYTEAFF
few,TRBJ1-2,TRBV2,11,-,TGTGCCAGCAAGGCGGGGAATGGCTACACCTTC,CASKAGNGYTF
once,TRBJ2-3,TRBV2,17,-,TGTGCCAGCAGGGCAGGAAGAACTTCGAGGGATACAGATACGCAGTATTTT,CASRAGRTSRDTDTQYF
-,TRBJ2-1,TRBV6-1,16,TRBD2,TGTGCCAGCAGCCCTAGACTAGCGGGGGTGAACAATGAGCAGTTCTTC,CASSPRLAGVNNEQFF
-,TRBJ2-3,TRBV25-1,11,-,TGTGCCAGCAGAGGGGTGCGGAGGCAGTATTTT,CASRGVRRQYF
-,TRBJ1-1,TRBV7-3,16,TRBD1,TGTGCCAGCAGCCAAGGGGGACAGGGATTTAACACTGAAGCTTTCTTT,CASSQGGQGFNTEAFF
few,TRBJ2-1,TRBV15,16,-,TGTGCCACCAGCAGAGATTCTTGGGTAAGGGGCGATGAGCAGTTCTTC,CATSRDSWVRGDEQFF
-,TRBJ2-5,TRBV25-1,14,-,TGTGCCAGCTCCCCCCGGTTTAAGGGAGAGACCCAGTACTTC,CASSPRFKGETQYF
few,TRBJ2-5,TRBV30,11,-,TGTGCCTGGAGTGTACGAGAGACCCAGTACTTC,CAWSVRETQYF
-,TRBJ2-3,TRBV7-8,11,-,TGTGCCAGCGCCCACCCGGATACGCAGTATTTT,CASAHPDTQYF
-,TRBJ2-5,TRBV24-1,11,-,TGTGCCACCAGCCAGGGAGAGACCCAGTACTTC,CATSQGETQYF
-,TRBJ2-7,TRBV6-2/TRBV6-3,17,-,TGTGCCAGCAGTGTACGACGAAAACCAGATATCCCCTACGAGCAGTACTTC,CASSVRRKPDIPYEQYF
-,TRBJ2-3,TRBV7-6,16,-,TGTGCCAGCAGGCCCCTCCGGGGGTTCAACACAGATGCGCAGTATTTT,CASRPLRGFNTDAQYF
few,TRBJ2-7,TRBV5-6,13,-,TGTGCCAGCAGCTCTCAGGGTCGCTACGAGCAGTACTTC,CASSSQGRYEQYF
-,TRBJ2-1,TRBV6-2/TRBV6-3,16,-,TGTGCCAGCAGTGACCTAGACGCGACCTCCTACAATGAGCAGTTCTTC,CASSDLDATSYNEQFF
few,TRBJ1-2,TRBV6-1,16,TRBD1,TGTGCCAGCAGTGAGGTGACAGGGGCAATCAACTATGGCTACACCTTC,CASSEVTGAINYGYTF
-,TRBJ2-3,TRBV4-2,18,TRBD2,TGTGCCAGCAGCCAAGATTTTAATTTAGCGGGGGGCGCAGATACGCAGTATTTT,CASSQDFNLAGGADTQYF
few,TRBJ2-2,TRBV10-3,15,-,TGTGCCATCAGTGCCCGGGACATAAACACCGGGGAGCTGTTTTTT,CAISARDINTGELFF
-,TRBJ2-7,TRBV5-3,15,-,TGTGCCAGCAGCTTAATGGACAGGAGGGAGTACGAGCAGTACTTC,CASSLMDRREYEQYF
-,TRBJ1-2,TRBV6-1,15,TRBD1,TGTGCCAGCAGTGACAGGGACAGGTTGAGCTATGGCTACACCTTC,CASSDRDRLSYGYTF
-,TRBJ1-1,TRBV11-3,14,-,TGTGCCAGCAGCACCCGTGGGGGCTCCATCGAAGCTTTCTTT,CASSTRGGSIEAFF
-,TRBJ2-5,TRBV6-1,13,-,TGTGCCAGCAGTGAAGGGATGTGGGAGACCCAGTACTTC,CASSEGMWETQYF
-,TRBJ1-5,TRBV12-3/TRBV12-4,15,-,TGTGCCAGCAGTTATATGCGTTATAGCAATCAGCCCCAGCATTTT,CASSYMRYSNQPQHF
-,TRBJ1-6,TRBV19,16,-,TGTGCCAGTAGCCCGGGTGGCGGGCGTTATAATTCACCCCTCCACTTT,CASSPGGGRYNSPLHF
few,TRBJ1-2,TRBV2,12,TRBD1,TGTGCCAGCAGCATTCCAGGGGGAGGCTACACCTTC,CASSIPGGGYTF
few,TRBJ2-1,TRBV20-1,13,-,TGCAGTGCTAGTGATAGACCCGGTAAGGGGCAGTTCTTC,CSASDRPGKGQFF
-,TRBJ2-7,TRBV6-1,13,-,TGTGCCAGCAGTCAAAGGGCTTCCTACGAGCAGTACTTC,CASSQRASYEQYF
-,TRBJ1-4,TRBV20-1,13,-,TGCAGTGCTGTAGGGGGGTCCAATGAAAAACTGTTTTTT,CSAVGGSNEKLFF
-,TRBJ2-5,TRBV5-4,14,TRBD2,TGTGCCAGCAGCTTGGCGGGGAGGGAAGAGACCCAGTACTTC,CASSLAGREETQYF